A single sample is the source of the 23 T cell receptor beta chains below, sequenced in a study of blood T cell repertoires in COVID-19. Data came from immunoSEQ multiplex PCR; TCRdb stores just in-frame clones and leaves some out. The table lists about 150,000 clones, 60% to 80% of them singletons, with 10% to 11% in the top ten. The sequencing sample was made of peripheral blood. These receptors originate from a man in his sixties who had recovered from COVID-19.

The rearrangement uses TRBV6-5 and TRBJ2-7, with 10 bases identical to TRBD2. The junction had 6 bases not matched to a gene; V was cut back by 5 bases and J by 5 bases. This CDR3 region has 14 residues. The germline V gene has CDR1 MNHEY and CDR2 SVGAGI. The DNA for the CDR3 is TGTGCCAGCAGTCTTAGCGGGAGGATCCACGAGCAGTACTTC. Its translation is CASSLSGRIHEQYF.

The CDR3 bases are TGTGCCAGCAGCTCCCTCGGAGGTGAGCAGTTCTTC. The encoded protein is CASSSLGGEQFF. The rearrangement uses TRBV9 and TRBJ2-1; the D gene is possibly TRBD2 (5 bases). The CDR3 runs 12 residues. V was pared by 4 bases and J by 9 bases, with 11 bases between. In germline, CDR1 is SGDLS, CDR2 YYNGEE.

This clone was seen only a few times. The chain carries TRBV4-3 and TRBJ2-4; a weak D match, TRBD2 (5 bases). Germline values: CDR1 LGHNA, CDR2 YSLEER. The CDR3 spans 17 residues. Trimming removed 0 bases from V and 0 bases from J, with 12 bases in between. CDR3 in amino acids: CASSQEWTFEAKNIQYF. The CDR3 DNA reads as TGCGCCAGCAGCCAAGAATGGACTTTCGAAGCCAAAAACATTCAGTACTTC.

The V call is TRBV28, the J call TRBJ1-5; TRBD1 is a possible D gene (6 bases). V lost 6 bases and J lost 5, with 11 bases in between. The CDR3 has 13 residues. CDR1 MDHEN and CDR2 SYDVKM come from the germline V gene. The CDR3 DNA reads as TGTGCCAGCAGAATACAGGGCTATCAGCCCCAGCATTTT. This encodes CASRIQGYQPQHF.

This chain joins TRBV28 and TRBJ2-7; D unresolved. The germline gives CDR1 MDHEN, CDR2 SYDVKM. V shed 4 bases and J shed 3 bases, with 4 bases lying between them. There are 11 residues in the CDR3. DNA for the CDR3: TGTGCCAGCAGTTCATTCTACGAGCAGTACTTC. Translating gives CASSSFYEQYF.

The CDR3, as DNA: TGCAGCGTGGATGGTGCCTCGGGGACCCAGTACTTC. This gives the protein CSVDGASGTQYF. The gene calls are TRBV29-1 and TRBJ2-5; D gene ambiguous. The germline gives CDR1 SQVTM, CDR2 ANQGSEA. The CDR3 has 12 amino acids. V lost 6 bases and J lost 7, with 15 bases in between.

As DNA, the CDR3 is TGTGCCAGCAGGCGGGAGGGGGCGGTGACTGAAGCTTTCTTT. Residues: CASRREGAVTEAFF. The chain recombines TRBV6-5 with TRBJ1-1; 7 bases are a match to TRBD1. The germline V gene has CDR1 MNHEY and CDR2 SVGAGI. V lost 6 bases, J lost 5 bases, and 9 bases stayed unmatched. The CDR3 is 14 residues long.

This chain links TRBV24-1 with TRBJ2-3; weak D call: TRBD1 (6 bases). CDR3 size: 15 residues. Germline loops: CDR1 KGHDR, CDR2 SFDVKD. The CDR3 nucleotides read TGTGCTTGCTCAGGGGCGGGTACCTCCCTAGATACGCAGTATTTT. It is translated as CACSGAGTSLDTQYF.

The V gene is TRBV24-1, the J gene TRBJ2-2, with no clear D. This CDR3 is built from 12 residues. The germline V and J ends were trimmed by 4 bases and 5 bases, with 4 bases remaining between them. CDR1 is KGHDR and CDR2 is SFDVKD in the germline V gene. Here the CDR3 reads CATSERTGELFF. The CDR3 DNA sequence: TGTGCCACCAGTGAGAGAACCGGGGAGCTGTTTTTT.

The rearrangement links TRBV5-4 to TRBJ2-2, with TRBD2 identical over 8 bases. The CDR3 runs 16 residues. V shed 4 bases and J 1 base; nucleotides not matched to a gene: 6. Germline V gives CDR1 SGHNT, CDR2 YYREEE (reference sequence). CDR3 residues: CASSLSGGRNTGELFF. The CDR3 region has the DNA TGTGCCAGCAGCCTGTCGGGGGGGCGGAACACCGGGGAGCTGTTTTTT.

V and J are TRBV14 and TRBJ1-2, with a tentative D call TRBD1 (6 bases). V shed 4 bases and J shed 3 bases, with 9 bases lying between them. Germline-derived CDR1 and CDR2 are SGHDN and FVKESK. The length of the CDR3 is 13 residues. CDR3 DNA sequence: TGTGCCAGCAGCCCACAGGGCTACTATGGCTACACCTTC. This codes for CASSPQGYYGYTF.

The CDR3: CSVERQGIHNEQFF. The CDR3 nucleotides read TGCAGCGTTGAACGTCAGGGGATTCACAATGAGCAGTTCTTC. This chain joins TRBV29-1 and TRBJ2-1; D perhaps matches TRBD1 (6 bases). Germline lookup yields CDR1 SQVTM and CDR2 ANQGSEA. Trimming left V 2 bases short and J 5 bases short, with 13 bases between. This CDR3 comprises 14 residues.

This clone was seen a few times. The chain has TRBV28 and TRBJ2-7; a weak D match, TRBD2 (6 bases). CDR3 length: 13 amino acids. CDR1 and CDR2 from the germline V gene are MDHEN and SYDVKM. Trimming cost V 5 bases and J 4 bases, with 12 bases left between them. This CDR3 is CASSGGATYEQYF. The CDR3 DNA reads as TGTGCCAGCAGTGGAGGGGCTACTTACGAGCAGTACTTC.

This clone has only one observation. CDR3 in DNA: TGTGCCAGTAGTTCCTTCTGGGCTTCTAGCACAGATACGCAGTATTTT. Amino acid sequence: CASSSFWASSTDTQYF. J is TRBJ2-3 and V is TRBV19; D call uncertain. V dropped 5 bases and J dropped 0 bases, with 15 bases sitting between them. CDR1 is LNHDA, CDR2 SQIVND, per germline (reference sequence). This CDR3 has 16 amino acids.

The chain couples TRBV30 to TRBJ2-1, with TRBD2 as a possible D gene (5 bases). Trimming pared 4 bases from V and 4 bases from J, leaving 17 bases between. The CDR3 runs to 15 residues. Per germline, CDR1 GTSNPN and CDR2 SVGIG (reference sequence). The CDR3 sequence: CAWTSGFRGYNEQFF. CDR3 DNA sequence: TGTGCCTGGACATCGGGGTTCCGGGGATACAATGAGCAGTTCTTC.

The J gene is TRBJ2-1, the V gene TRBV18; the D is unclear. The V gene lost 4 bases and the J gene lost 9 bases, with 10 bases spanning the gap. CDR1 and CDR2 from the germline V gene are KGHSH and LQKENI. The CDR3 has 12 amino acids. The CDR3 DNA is TGTGCCAGCTCACTCACATTGGCTGAGCAGTTCTTC. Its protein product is CASSLTLAEQFF.

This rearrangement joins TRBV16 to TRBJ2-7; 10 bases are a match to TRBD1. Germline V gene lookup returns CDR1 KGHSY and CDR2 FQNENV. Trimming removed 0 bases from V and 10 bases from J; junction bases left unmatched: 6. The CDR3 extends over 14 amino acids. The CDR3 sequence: CASSQSGTGVNQYF. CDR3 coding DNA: TGTGCCAGCAGCCAATCAGGGACAGGGGTGAATCAGTACTTC. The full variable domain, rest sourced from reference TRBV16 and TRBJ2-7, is GEEVAQTPKHLVRGEGQKAKLYCAPIKGHSYVFWYQQVLKNEFKFLISFQNENVFDETGMPKERFSAKCLPNSPCSLEIQATKLEDSAVYFCASSQSGTGVNQYFGPGTRLTVT.

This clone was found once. The CDR3 coding sequence is TGTGCCAGCAGTTTACCACAAGAGACCCAGTACTTC. It encodes CASSLPQETQYF. V is TRBV28 and J is TRBJ2-5; D not certain. CDR1 and CDR2 from the germline V gene are MDHEN and SYDVKM. This CDR3 comprises 12 residues. With 2 bases removed from V and 2 bases from J, the gap between germline ends came to 3 bases. Full variable domain (outside the CDR3, taken from reference TRBV28 and TRBJ2-5): DVKVTQSSRYLVKRTGEKVFLECVQDMDHENMFWYRQDPGLGLRLIYFSYDVKMKEKGDIPEGYSVSREKKERFSLILESASTNQTSMYLCASSLPQETQYFGPGTRLLVL.

In DNA, the CDR3 is TGCGCCAGCAGCCAAGAGATACTAGCGGGATGGAATGAGCAGTTCTTC. Amino acid sequence: CASSQEILAGWNEQFF. J is TRBJ2-1 and V is TRBV4-1; 10 bases align to TRBD2. CDR1 is MGHRA, CDR2 YSYEKL, per germline. The CDR3 covers 16 residues. The ends lost 0 bases at V and 7 bases at J; junction bases unmatched: 6.

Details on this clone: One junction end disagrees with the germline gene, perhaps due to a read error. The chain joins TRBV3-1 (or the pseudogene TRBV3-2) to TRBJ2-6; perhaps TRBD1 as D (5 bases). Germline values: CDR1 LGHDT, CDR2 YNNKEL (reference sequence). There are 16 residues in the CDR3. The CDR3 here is CASSREVGPGANVLTF. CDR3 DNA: TGTGCCAGCAGCCGGGAAGTGGGGCCTGGAGCCAACGTCCTGACTTTC.

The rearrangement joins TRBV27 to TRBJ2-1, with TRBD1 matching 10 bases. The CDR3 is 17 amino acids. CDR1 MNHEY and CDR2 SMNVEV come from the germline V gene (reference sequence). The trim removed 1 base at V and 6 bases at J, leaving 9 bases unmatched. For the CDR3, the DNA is TGTGCCAGCAGTTTATGGGGGGGACAGGGGATGAGCAATGAGCAGTTCTTC. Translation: CASSLWGGQGMSNEQFF.

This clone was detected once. The CDR3 DNA reads TGTGCCAGCAGTGAACAGGACAGGGTACAAACCTATGGCTACACCTTC. As protein: CASSEQDRVQTYGYTF. The chain employs TRBV6-1 and TRBJ1-2; 8 nucleotides match TRBD1. The germline V gene encodes CDR1 MNHNS and CDR2 SASEGT. This CDR3 region has 16 residues. The J segment lost 4 bases and the V segment lost 2 bases, leaving 9 bases of the junction unmatched.

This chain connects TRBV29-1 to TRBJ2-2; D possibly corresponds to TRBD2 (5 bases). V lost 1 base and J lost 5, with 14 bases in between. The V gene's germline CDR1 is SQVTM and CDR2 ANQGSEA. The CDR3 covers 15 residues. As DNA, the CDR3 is TGCAGCGTTGAAGGCGAGCGGCCGGAAACCGGGGAGCTGTTTTTT. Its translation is CSVEGERPETGELFF.